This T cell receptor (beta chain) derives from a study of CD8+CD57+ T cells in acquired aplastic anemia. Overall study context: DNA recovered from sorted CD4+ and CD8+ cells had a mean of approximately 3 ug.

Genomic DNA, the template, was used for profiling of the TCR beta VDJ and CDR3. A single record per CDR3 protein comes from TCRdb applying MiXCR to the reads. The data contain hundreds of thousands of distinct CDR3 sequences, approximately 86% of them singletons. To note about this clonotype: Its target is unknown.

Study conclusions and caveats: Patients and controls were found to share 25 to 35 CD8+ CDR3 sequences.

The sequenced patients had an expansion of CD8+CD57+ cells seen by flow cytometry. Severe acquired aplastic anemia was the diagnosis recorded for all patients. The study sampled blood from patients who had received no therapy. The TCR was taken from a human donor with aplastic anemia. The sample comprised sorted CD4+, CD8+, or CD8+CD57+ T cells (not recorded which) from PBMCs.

CDR3 nucleotide sequence: TGTGCCAGCAGCGTAGGGGGGACAGGGGTGAACACTGACACCTTC. This gives the protein CASSVGGTGVNTDTF. The chain uses TRBV9 and TRBJ1-2, with 10 positions matching TRBD1. This CDR3 is built from 15 residues. V gave up 0 bases and J gave up 12 bases; unmatched junction bases: 11. Germline-derived CDR1 and CDR2 are SGDLS and YYNGEE.